These T cell receptor beta chains were read from a single sample in a study of technical replicates of blood from four donors. Clones were sequenced by immunoSEQ multiplex PCR, and TCRdb holds only the in-frame ones, with some missing. The repertoire holds 15,000 to 20,000 clones, with 85% to 90% as singletons. The source material was PBMCs. Receptors were obtained from a human donor in good health. Both conserved end residues are trimmed from each CDR3. Fields, in order: J gene, clone size, V gene, CDR3 protein. Expanded clones get a size class; other rows say once, few or many, or leave the size out.

TRBJ2-1	.	TRBV19	ASSIRRVYNEQF
TRBJ2-5	.	TRBV5-6	ASSPGQVWETQY
TRBJ2-7	few	TRBV7-2	ASSLGGIDYEQY
TRBJ2-7	.	TRBV10-2	ASREYSGTYEQY
TRBJ2-1	.	TRBV5-1	ASSLTLASSYNEQF
TRBJ1-1	few	TRBV7-3	ASSLREGAEAF
TRBJ1-4	.	TRBV4-1	ASSLEGGINEKLF
TRBJ2-2	.	TRBV27	ASSLQGGVLTGELF
TRBJ2-1	.	TRBV7-8	ASSLGGAGGPYNEQF
TRBJ2-1	.	TRBV6-1	ASSEASLYNEQF
TRBJ2-7	.	TRBV2	ASSFGQGSYEQY
TRBJ2-1	.	TRBV9	ASSSRQFSYNEQF
TRBJ2-3	.	TRBV2	ASSDSGRAGGDTQY
TRBJ2-6	.	TRBV5-1	ASSLGTGAGANVLT
TRBJ1-6	.	TRBV7-2	ASTIGGGGSSYNSPLH
TRBJ2-7	.	TRBV30	AWRYPGQGEQY
TRBJ2-5	.	TRBV7-8	ASSPTSGSRVETQY
TRBJ2-6	.	TRBV14	ASSLSGANVLT
TRBJ2-6	.	TRBV30	AWSGLGARSSGANVLT
TRBJ1-2	.	TRBV10-2	ASSDTSTEVLYGYT
TRBJ1-5	.	TRBV30	AFNRGHRNQPQH
TRBJ1-2	.	TRBV25-1	ASRDLQGSYGYT
TRBJ2-2	.	TRBV19	ASSRASGPTGELF